This TCR beta chain appears in the sequencing data of a study of T cell repertoires in cytomegalovirus infection. Whole-study context: Public TCR beta signatures indicated both CMV infection and matching HLA type.

Comments on this clonotype: Its antigen is unidentified.

The CDR3 is 13 amino acids. Per the germline V gene, CDR1 is SGHTA and CDR2 is FQGNSA. The trim removed 5 bases at V and 4 bases at J, leaving 4 bases unmatched. TCRdb reprocessed the reads with MiXCR, giving one entry per CDR3 protein. The sample carries 650,000 to 900,000 distinct CDR3 sequences, approximately 32% recorded once. The source material was cultured CD8+ T cells from PBMCs, sampled from culture after CMV antigen stimulation. The origin of this receptor is a human donor in good health (CMV status not recorded). Some clones in this sample may be carry-over from other donors' samples. V and J are TRBV7-2 and TRBJ1-2; 7 positions match TRBD1. CDR3 coding DNA: TGTGCCAGCAGCAACACAGGGGCCTATGGCTACACCTTC. This gives the protein CASSNTGAYGYTF.